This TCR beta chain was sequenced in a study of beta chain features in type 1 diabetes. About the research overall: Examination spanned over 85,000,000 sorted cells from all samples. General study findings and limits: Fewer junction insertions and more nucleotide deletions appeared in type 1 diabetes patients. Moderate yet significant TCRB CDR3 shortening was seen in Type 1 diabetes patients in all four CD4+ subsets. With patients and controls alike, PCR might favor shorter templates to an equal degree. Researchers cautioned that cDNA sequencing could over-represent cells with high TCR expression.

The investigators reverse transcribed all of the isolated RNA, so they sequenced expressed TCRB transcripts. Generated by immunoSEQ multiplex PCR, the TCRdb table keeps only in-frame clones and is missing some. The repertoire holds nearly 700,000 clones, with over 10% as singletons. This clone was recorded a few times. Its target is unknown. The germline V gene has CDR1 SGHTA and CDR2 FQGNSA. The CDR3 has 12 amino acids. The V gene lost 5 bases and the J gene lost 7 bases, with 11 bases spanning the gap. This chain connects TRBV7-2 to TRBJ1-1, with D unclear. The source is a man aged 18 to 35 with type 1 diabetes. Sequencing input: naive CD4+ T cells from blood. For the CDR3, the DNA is TGTGCCAGCAGCCCCGCGGGTGGTGAAGCTTTCTTT. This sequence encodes CASSPAGGEAFF.